One sample yielded the 16 T cell receptor beta chains listed below, sequenced in a study of beta chain features in type 1 diabetes. All of the isolated RNA was reverse transcribed, so expressed TCRB transcripts were sequenced. The protocol was immunoSEQ multiplex PCR, while the TCRdb copy is restricted to in-frame clones and leaves out a portion. The repertoire consists of some 140,000 clones, with around a tenth occurring once and the leading ten covering approximately 0.68%. What was sequenced was central memory CD4+ T cells from blood. Receptors originate from a man aged 18-30 years in good health.

This clone was picked up a small number of times. The chain carries TRBV5-4 and TRBJ1-6; TRBD1 is a possible D gene (5 bases). Germline V gene lookup returns CDR1 SGHNT and CDR2 YYREEE (reference sequence). CDR3 size: 16 residues. Trimming removed 1 base at V and 9 bases at J, with 17 bases between. This CDR3 reads CASSLLAGSISSPLHF. CDR3 in DNA: TGTGCCAGCAGCTTGCTGGCAGGGTCTATTAGTTCACCCCTCCACTTT.

The rearrangement uses TRBV6-1 and TRBJ1-5, with 9 bases that match TRBD1. The CDR3 spans 15 residues. The junction had 2 bases not matched to a gene; V was cut back by 4 bases and J by 1 base. The germline CDR1 and CDR2 sequences are MNHNS and SASEGT. The DNA of the CDR3 is TGTGCCAGCAGTGGACAGGGGGTAAGCAATCAGCCCCAGCATTTT. Translating it yields CASSGQGVSNQPQHF.

This clone was counted only a few times. This chain links TRBV10-3 with TRBJ2-7; 8 bases line up with TRBD1. The trim removed 6 bases at V and 0 bases at J, leaving 13 bases unmatched. Germline CDR1 is ENHRY and CDR2 is SYGVKD. The CDR3 contains 17 residues. The CDR3 here is CAISPGQASPFSYEQYF. Written as DNA, the CDR3 is TGTGCCATCAGCCCGGGACAGGCGTCCCCCTTCTCCTACGAGCAGTACTTC.

For this clone: The same CDR3 can be traced to other DNA sequences in this sample. The CDR3 reads CASSQGQGSTEAFF. The CDR3 nucleotides are TGTGCCAGCAGCCAGGGACAGGGGTCAACTGAAGCTTTCTTT. The chain is built from TRBV7-9 and TRBJ1-1; TRBD1 matches 10 bases. This CDR3 contains 14 residues. Germline V gene data show CDR1 as SEHNR and CDR2 as FQNEAQ (reference sequence). After removal of 5 bases from V and 5 bases from J, the junction contained 5 bases not matched to a gene. The full variable domain, rest sourced from reference TRBV7-9 and TRBJ1-1, is DTGVSQNPRHKITKRGQNVTFRCDPISEHNRLYWYRQTLGQGPEFLTYFQNEAQLEKSRLLSDRFSAERPKGSFSTLEIQRTEQGDSAMYLCASSQGQGSTEAFFGQGTRLTVV.

The CDR3 loop reads CASSIHGTGDFYGYTF. The CDR3 DNA reads as TGTGCCAGCAGCATACACGGGACAGGGGATTTCTATGGCTACACCTTC. The J gene is TRBJ1-2, the V gene TRBV27; 10 bases are shared with TRBD1. CDR1 and CDR2 from the germline V gene are MNHEY and SMNVEV (reference sequence). This CDR3 has 16 amino acids. Trimming cost V 6 bases and J 4 bases; bases outside gene matches: 11.

There are a few counts of this clone. The rearrangement uses TRBV4-3 and TRBJ2-1; D remains unclear. The CDR3 extends over 14 amino acids. V lost 1 base, J lost 5 bases, and 9 bases lay in between. Germline V gene lookup returns CDR1 LGHNA and CDR2 YSLEER. CDR3 residues: CASSQVDGDNEQFF. DNA for the CDR3: TGCGCCAGCAGCCAAGTAGACGGAGACAATGAGCAGTTCTTC.

Only a few counts were recorded for this clone. The chain uses TRBV6-6 and TRBJ1-6; TRBD1 is a possible D gene (6 bases). This CDR3 has 15 amino acids. Trimming took off 5 bases at V and 10 bases at J, with 18 bases between the two ends. The V gene's germline CDR1 is MNHNY and CDR2 SVGAGI (reference sequence). This CDR3 reads CASSLGGGVWSPLHF. The CDR3 nucleotides are TGTGCCAGCAGTCTCGGGGGGGGCGTGTGGTCACCCCTCCACTTT.

This clone was seen a single time. The rearrangement joins TRBV11-2 to TRBJ2-5; TRBD2 matches at 10 bases. Looked up from germline, CDR1 is SGHAT and CDR2 is FQNNGV. This CDR3 is 15 amino acids long. The V segment lost 6 bases and the J segment 5 bases; nucleotides outside the gene matches: 9. The CDR3 spells CASSYLAGAVETQYF. The CDR3 region has the DNA TGTGCCAGCAGTTACCTAGCGGGGGCGGTGGAGACCCAGTACTTC.

The chain has TRBV19 and TRBJ2-1; 8 bases are shared with TRBD2. The trim removed 3 bases at V and 2 bases at J, leaving 3 bases unmatched. Per germline, CDR1 LNHDA and CDR2 SQIVND (reference sequence). The CDR3 contains 15 residues. The CDR3 protein is CASSIAGGTYNEQFF. The CDR3 bases are TGTGCCAGTAGTATCGCGGGGGGAACCTACAATGAGCAGTTCTTC.

This clone occurred a few times. The rearrangement joins TRBV6-5 to TRBJ2-7, with D possibly matching TRBD1 (6 bases). CDR3 length: 13 amino acids. V lost 0 bases and J 5 bases, leaving 8 bases between the germline ends. Germline CDR1 is MNHEY and CDR2 is SVGAGI. CDR3 nucleotides: TGTGCCAGCAGTTACTCGAAGGGGGACGAGCAGTACTTC. Translating it yields CASSYSKGDEQYF.

This clone has a handful of counts. The rearrangement uses TRBV5-1 and TRBJ2-6; 7 bases agree with TRBD1. The CDR3 is 19 amino acids. The germline V gene has CDR1 SGHRS and CDR2 YFSETQ. Germline trimming cut 4 bases from V and 0 bases from J; bases unmatched to any gene: 13. This CDR3 is CASSPEGAVSFSGANVLTF. CDR3 DNA sequence: TGCGCCAGCAGCCCTGAGGGGGCAGTAAGCTTCTCTGGGGCCAACGTCCTGACTTTC.

This clone was found a few times. The chain links TRBV10-3 to TRBJ1-1, with TRBD1 matching over 7 bases. The CDR3 extends over 14 amino acids. The junction had 8 bases not matched to a gene; V was cut back by 4 bases and J by 6 bases. CDR1 ENHRY and CDR2 SYGVKD come from the germline V gene. CDR3 region: CAISVTSGTAEAFF. The CDR3 DNA follows: TGTGCCATCAGTGTAACCTCCGGGACAGCTGAAGCTTTCTTT.

This clone turned up a few times. The chain carries TRBV11-2 and TRBJ1-2, with TRBD1 identical over 9 bases. The CDR3 is 14 amino acids. V shed 3 bases and J 6 bases; nucleotides not matched to a gene: 5. Germline CDR1 and CDR2: SGHAT and FQNNGV. CDR3: CASSFPNRGHGYTF. The CDR3 nucleotides are TGTGCCAGCAGCTTTCCGAACAGGGGGCATGGCTACACCTTC.

This clone turned up a few times. The rearrangement links TRBV5-4 to TRBJ2-7; possibly TRBD2 for D (6 bases). There are 13 residues in the CDR3. Between the trimmed V and J ends, which lost 1 base and 2 bases, there was a span of 7 bases. CDR1 SGHNT and CDR2 YYREEE come from the germline V gene (reference sequence). As DNA, the CDR3 is TGTGCCAGCAGCTTGTGGGGGGCCTACGAGCAGTACTTC. This sequence encodes CASSLWGAYEQYF. Full variable domain (rest looked up from reference TRBV5-4 and TRBJ2-7): ETGVTQSPTHLIKTRGQQVTLRCSSQSGHNTVSWYQQALGQGPQFIFQYYREEENGRGNFPPRFSGLQFPNYSSELNVNALELDDSALYLCASSLWGAYEQYFGPGTRLTVT.

This clone was detected only once. V and J are TRBV21-1 and TRBJ1-6; the DNA was not used to check the table's D call, TRBD1. TRBV21-1 constitutes a pseudogene. This CDR3 region has 15 residues. The DNA of the CDR3 is TGTGCCAGCAGCATCGGACAGGGCTATAATTCACCCCTCCACTTT. This translates into CASSIGQGYNSPLHF.

This clone occurred a few times. The chain carries TRBV4-2 and TRBJ1-2; a possible D gene is TRBD1 (6 bases). V lost 0 bases, J lost 8 bases, and 19 bases lay in between. This CDR3 has 16 amino acids. The V gene's germline CDR1 is LGHNA and CDR2 YNFKEQ. CDR3 loop: CASSQEVSGANTGYTF. CDR3 in DNA: TGTGCCAGCAGCCAAGAGGTCTCAGGGGCTAACACGGGCTACACCTTC.